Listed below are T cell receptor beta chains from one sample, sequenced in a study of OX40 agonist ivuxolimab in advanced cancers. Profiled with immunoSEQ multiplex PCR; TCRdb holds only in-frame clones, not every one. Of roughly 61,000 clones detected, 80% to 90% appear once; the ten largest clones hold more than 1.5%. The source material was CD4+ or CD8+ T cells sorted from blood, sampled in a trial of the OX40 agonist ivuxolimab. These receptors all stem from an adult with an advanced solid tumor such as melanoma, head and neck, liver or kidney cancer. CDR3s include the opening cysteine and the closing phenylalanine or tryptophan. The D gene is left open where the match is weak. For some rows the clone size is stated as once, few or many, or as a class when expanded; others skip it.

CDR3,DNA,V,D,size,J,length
CASSLFPMAGNYGYTF,TGTGCCAGCAGTTTATTTCCTATGGCGGGTAACTATGGCTACACCTTC,TRBV27,NA,NA,TRBJ1-2,16
CASSPDTSSYEQYF,TGTGCCAGCTCACCGGACACGAGCTCCTACGAGCAGTACTTC,TRBV18,NA,NA,TRBJ2-7,14
CASSLPQGARRDNEQFF,TGTGCCAGCAGTCTCCCACAGGGGGCCCGTCGGGACAATGAGCAGTTCTTC,TRBV27,TRBD1,NA,TRBJ2-1,17
CASSPQNRGVNTEAFF,TGTGCCAGCAGCCCACAGAACAGGGGTGTGAACACTGAAGCTTTCTTT,TRBV7-9,TRBD1,NA,TRBJ1-1,16
CASSLDGTGSYNEQFF,TGTGCCAGCAGCTTAGACGGGACGGGCTCCTACAATGAGCAGTTCTTC,TRBV7-2,NA,NA,TRBJ2-1,16
CASSLTGTGHLEQFF,TGCGCCAGCAGCTTGACCGGGACAGGTCACCTTGAGCAGTTCTTC,TRBV5-1,TRBD1,NA,TRBJ2-1,15
CASSPRYGNTIYF,TGTGCCAGCAGTCCCCGATACGGAAACACCATATATTTT,TRBV27,NA,NA,TRBJ1-3,13
CASIGRERGQQTQYF,TGCGCCAGCATCGGGAGGGAGCGGGGGCAGCAGACCCAGTACTTC,TRBV5-1,TRBD2,NA,TRBJ2-5,15
CASSERQGSNYGYTF,TGTGCCAGCAGTGAAAGACAGGGTTCTAACTATGGCTACACCTTC,TRBV25-1,TRBD1,NA,TRBJ1-2,15
CASSTTGGDYEQYF,TGTGCCAGCTCTACGACAGGAGGTGACTACGAGCAGTACTTC,TRBV18,NA,NA,TRBJ2-7,14
CASSNDGPYEQYF,TGTGCCAGCAGTAACGACGGACCCTACGAGCAGTACTTC,TRBV28,NA,NA,TRBJ2-7,13
CASSSTLGVGEQYF,TGTGCCAGCAGCTCCACATTAGGGGTGGGCGAGCAGTACTTC,TRBV5-4,NA,NA,TRBJ2-7,14
CASSSAGGTGELFF,TGTGCTAGCAGCTCGGCCGGGGGTACCGGGGAGCTGTTTTTT,TRBV7-7,NA,NA,TRBJ2-2,14
CASSWGGTYSYEQYF,TGTGCCAGTAGTTGGGGGGGGACGTACTCCTACGAGCAGTACTTC,TRBV19,TRBD2,NA,TRBJ2-7,15
CASRLTVAYEQYF,TGTGCCAGCAGGCTTACGGTGGCCTACGAGCAGTACTTC,TRBV5-5,NA,NA,TRBJ2-7,13
CASSLRLTSGSPDTQYF,TGTGCCAGCAGCTTACGGCTTACGAGCGGGAGTCCAGATACGCAGTATTTT,TRBV7-8,TRBD2,NA,TRBJ2-3,17
CASSQEAVQETQYF,TGTGCCAGCAGCCAAGAAGCGGTTCAAGAGACCCAGTACTTC,TRBV14,NA,NA,TRBJ2-5,14
CASSLAFQGKPPYEQYF,TGTGCCAGCAGCTTGGCCTTTCAGGGCAAACCGCCCTACGAGCAGTACTTC,TRBV5-6,NA,NA,TRBJ2-7,17
CASSLKSLNEKLFF,TGTGCCAGCAGCCTCAAATCTTTGAACGAAAAACTGTTTTTT,TRBV5-8,NA,NA,TRBJ1-4,14
CSVVGGGMRTDTQYF,TGCAGCGTCGTGGGAGGGGGGATGAGGACAGATACGCAGTATTTT,TRBV29-1,NA,NA,TRBJ2-3,15
CASSLDATATNEKLFF,TGCGCCAGCAGCTTGGACGCTACAGCAACTAATGAAAAACTGTTTTTT,TRBV5-1,NA,NA,TRBJ1-4,16
CASAGDTVSGELFF,TGTGCCAGTGCCGGGGACACGGTCTCCGGGGAGCTGTTTTTT,TRBV19,NA,NA,TRBJ2-2,14
CASNFTGVYGYTF,TGTGCCAGCAACTTTACAGGGGTCTATGGCTACACCTTC,TRBV6-5,TRBD1,NA,TRBJ1-2,13
CASSLRQSYEQYF,TGTGCCAGCAGCCTACGACAGAGCTACGAGCAGTACTTC,TRBV11-2,NA,NA,TRBJ2-7,13
CASRKGTSEGEQYF,TGTGCCAGCAGAAAGGGGACTAGCGAAGGCGAGCAGTACTTC,TRBV6-5,TRBD2,once,TRBJ2-7,14
CASSPTVGGYGYTF,TGCGCCAGCAGTCCCACCGTGGGGGGCTATGGCTACACCTTC,TRBV5-1,NA,few,TRBJ1-2,14
CASRGTVEAFF,TGTGCCAGCAGGGGGACAGTTGAAGCTTTCTTT,TRBV6-5,TRBD1,NA,TRBJ1-1,11
CASSRTTSGTETQYF,TGCGCCAGCAGCCGCACTACTAGCGGGACGGAGACCCAGTACTTC,TRBV4-3,TRBD2,NA,TRBJ2-5,15
CASSLERGGLNEQFF,TGCGCCAGCAGCTTAGAGCGGGGGGGCCTAAATGAGCAGTTCTTC,TRBV5-1,TRBD2,NA,TRBJ2-1,15
CASSLTGTAADYEQYF,TGTGCCAGCAGCTTGACCGGGACAGCAGCCGACTACGAGCAGTACTTC,TRBV7-8,TRBD1,NA,TRBJ2-7,16
CASSLEGQGNQPQHF,TGCGCCAGCAGCTTGGAGGGACAGGGCAATCAGCCCCAGCATTTT,TRBV5-1,TRBD1,NA,TRBJ1-5,15
CASSENSNQPQHF,TGCGCCAGCAGTGAGAATAGCAATCAGCCCCAGCATTTT,TRBV10-1,NA,NA,TRBJ1-5,13
CASSYSREGNQPQHF,TGTGCTAGCAGTTACTCGCGGGAGGGCAATCAGCCCCAGCATTTT,TRBV6-6,NA,NA,TRBJ1-5,15
CASSLNLGTPSSYEQYF,TGCGCCAGCAGCTTGAATCTAGGGACACCGAGCTCCTACGAGCAGTACTTC,TRBV5-1,NA,NA,TRBJ2-7,17
CASSLDLIPYNEQFF,TGTGCCAGCAGCTTGGACTTAATCCCCTACAATGAGCAGTTCTTC,TRBV5-4,NA,NA,TRBJ2-1,15
CASSTTSGSWTQYF,TGTGCCAGCAGCACGACTAGCGGCTCGTGGACCCAGTACTTC,TRBV27,TRBD2,NA,TRBJ2-5,14
CASSVVSVTGELFF,TGTGCCAGCAGCGTAGTCTCGGTCACCGGGGAGCTGTTTTTT,TRBV9,NA,NA,TRBJ2-2,14
CASSTTGSNYGYTF,TGTGCCAGCAGTACGACAGGCTCTAACTATGGCTACACCTTC,TRBV28,NA,NA,TRBJ1-2,14
CASTLGSPGANVLTF,TGTGCCAGTACCCTGGGGTCGCCTGGGGCCAACGTCCTGACTTTC,TRBV19,NA,NA,TRBJ2-6,15
CSDWGTTDTEAFF,TGCAGCGATTGGGGGACAACCGACACTGAAGCTTTCTTT,TRBV29-1,NA,NA,TRBJ1-1,13
CATSEGETQYF,TGTGCCACCAGCGAGGGAGAGACCCAGTACTTC,TRBV15,NA,NA,TRBJ2-5,11
CASLATYNEQFF,TGTGCCAGCCTAGCGACCTACAATGAGCAGTTCTTC,TRBV2,NA,NA,TRBJ2-1,12
CASSLSTGGGISPQHF,TGTGCCAGCAGTTTATCAACCGGGGGCGGAATCAGCCCCCAGCATTTT,TRBV27,NA,few,TRBJ1-5,16
CASDPTGGEWDTQYF,TGTGCCAGCGATCCCACCGGAGGGGAGTGGGATACGCAGTATTTT,TRBV9,NA,NA,TRBJ2-3,15
CASSSRDGNSPLHF,TGTGCCAGCAGCTCCAGGGACGGGAATTCACCCCTCCACTTT,TRBV2,NA,NA,TRBJ1-6,14
CASSLVGGLTDTQYF,TGTGCCAGCAGTTTGGTGGGCGGGCTCACAGATACGCAGTATTTT,TRBV28,NA,NA,TRBJ2-3,15